This passage covers 15 T cell receptor beta chains from one sample sequenced in a study of T cell responses to AZD1222 COVID-19 vaccine. Here immunoSEQ multiplex PCR was the method, and the copy in TCRdb shows in-frame clones only, minus some. The sample includes fewer than 70,000 clones, roughly 89% of them seen just once. Here the sequenced sample was peripheral blood, taken 28 days after the second AZD1222 dose. Receptors were obtained from an adult who received the AZD1222 COVID-19 vaccine.

This chain connects TRBV30 to TRBJ1-2; no reliable D call. Trimming took 4 bases from V and 2 from J, leaving 8 bases between them. Germline lookup yields CDR1 GTSNPN and CDR2 SVGIG (reference sequence). This CDR3 is built from 12 residues. The CDR3 sequence is CAWTLGNYGYTF. The CDR3 DNA reads as TGTGCCTGGACCCTCGGGAACTATGGCTACACCTTC.

J is TRBJ2-5 and V is TRBV11-2; 7 nucleotides line up with TRBD1. Germline loops: CDR1 SGHAT, CDR2 FQNNGV. This CDR3 is 15 amino acids long. V trimming: 5 bases; J trimming: 0 bases; junction bases outside the gene matches: 6. Here the CDR3 DNA reads TGTGCCAGCAGCCCCGAACAGGGGCACCAAGAGACCCAGTACTTC. Translation gives CASSPEQGHQETQYF.

The genes are TRBV4-2 and TRBJ1-2, with D uncertain. The CDR3 sequence is 15 residues long. Germline CDR1 is LGHNA and CDR2 is YNFKEQ. Trimming left V 1 base short and J 5 bases short, with 14 bases between. CDR3 loop: CASSQGIEGRYGYTF. The CDR3 region has the DNA TGTGCCAGCAGCCAAGGAATCGAGGGTAGATATGGCTACACCTTC.

On this clone: The germline gene is not matched at one end of the junction; a read error may be the cause. V gene TRBV7-7 combines with J gene TRBJ2-5; 11 bases are a match to TRBD1. The CDR3 runs to 14 residues. Germline CDR1 SSHAT, CDR2 FNYEAQ (reference sequence). The CDR3 protein is CASSSDRGPETQYF. For the CDR3, the DNA is TGTGCTAGCAGCTCGGACAGGGGGCCAGAGACCCAGTACTTC.

The chain carries TRBV5-1 and TRBJ2-3; TRBD1 matches at 8 bases. Looked up from germline, CDR1 is SGHRS and CDR2 is YFSETQ. The CDR3 is 15 residues long. The V segment lost 5 bases and the J segment 2 bases; nucleotides outside the gene matches: 7. CDR3 nucleotide sequence: TGCGCCAGCAGTCACGGACAGGGCTTCACAGATACGCAGTATTTT. Its translation is CASSHGQGFTDTQYF. Full variable domain (outside the CDR3, taken from reference TRBV5-1 and TRBJ2-3): KAGVTQTPRYLIKTRGQQVTLSCSPISGHRSVSWYQQTPGQGLQFLFEYFSETQRNKGNFPGRFSGRQFSNSRSEMNVSTLELGDSALYLCASSHGQGFTDTQYFGPGTRLTVL.

This rearrangement joins TRBV18 to TRBJ2-3, with TRBD1 identical over 7 bases. This CDR3 is 16 amino acids long. Trimming took 4 bases from V and 0 from J; bases not matched to a gene: 7. Per the germline V gene, CDR1 is KGHSH and CDR2 is LQKENI. The CDR3 protein is CASSHGQVTSTDTQYF. The CDR3 region has the DNA TGTGCCAGCTCACACGGACAGGTTACTAGCACAGATACGCAGTATTTT. The full variable domain, its missing parts supplied by reference TRBV18 and TRBJ2-3, is NAGVMQNPRHLVRRRGQEARLRCSPMKGHSHVYWYRQLPEEGLKFMVYLQKENIIDESGMPKERFSAEFPKEGPSILRIQQVVRGDSAAYFCASSHGQVTSTDTQYFGPGTRLTVL.

V gene TRBV5-1 combines with J gene TRBJ2-1; TRBD1 agrees at 8 bases. V lost 2 bases to trimming and J lost 6 bases; unmatched junction nucleotides: 4. This CDR3 region has 14 residues. Germline V gene lookup returns CDR1 SGHRS and CDR2 YFSETQ. CDR3 coding DNA: TGCGCCAGCAGCTTCGGGACAGGTGTCAATGAGCAGTTCTTC. Translated: CASSFGTGVNEQFF.

The chain uses TRBV12-3 or TRBV12-4 and TRBJ1-2; D remains ambiguous. The CDR3 has 11 amino acids. Trimming cost V 7 bases and J 8 bases, with 11 bases left between them. CDR3 loop: CASTAYGGYTF. The CDR3 DNA is TGTGCCAGCACCGCCTATGGGGGCTACACCTTC.

This chain links TRBV19 with TRBJ2-1; 8 bases line up with TRBD2. Unmatched junction bases numbered 7, after V lost 1 base and J lost 5 bases. The CDR3 contains 16 residues. Germline lookup yields CDR1 LNHDA and CDR2 SQIVND (reference sequence). The CDR3 region is CASSIGSGGPNNEQFF. CDR3 sequence (DNA): TGTGCCAGTAGTATAGGGTCGGGGGGGCCTAACAATGAGCAGTTCTTC. The full variable domain, with the rest looked up from reference TRBV19 and TRBJ2-1, is DGGITQSPKYLFRKEGQNVTLSCEQNLNHDAMYWYRQDPGQGLRLIYYSQIVNDFQKGDIAEGYSVSREKKESFPLTVTSAQKNPTAFYLCASSIGSGGPNNEQFFGPGTRLTVL.

This rearrangement joins TRBV5-1 to TRBJ1-1, with D maybe TRBD1 (5 bases). The V end lost 1 base, the J end lost 1 base, and 11 bases lay between the germline ends. Germline values: CDR1 SGHRS, CDR2 YFSETQ. The CDR3 length is 15 residues. The CDR3 reads CASSLNGAGNTEAFF. The CDR3 DNA follows: TGCGCCAGCAGCTTGAACGGGGCGGGGAACACTGAAGCTTTCTTT.

The chain joins TRBV5-1 to TRBJ2-7, with 10 bases identical to TRBD2. CDR3 size: 14 residues. Germline V lookup: CDR1 SGHRS, CDR2 YFSETQ. J gave up 6 bases and V 4 bases, and 7 bases lay outside the gene matches. CDR3 DNA: TGCGCCAGCAGCAGCAGAGCGGGAGGGGCCGAGCAGTACTTC. Translation gives CASSSRAGGAEQYF.

The chain links TRBV5-4 to TRBJ2-1; TRBD1 matches at 9 bases. V gave up 5 bases and J gave up 8 bases; unmatched junction bases: 14. Germline lookup yields CDR1 SGHNT and CDR2 YYREEE (reference sequence). This CDR3 has 16 residues. DNA for the CDR3: TGTGCCAGCAGTTCCGACCCGGGACAGGGTCGGGATGAGCAGTTCTTC. Translating gives CASSSDPGQGRDEQFF.

The chain couples TRBV7-6 to TRBJ2-7; 7 positions match TRBD2. Germline loops: CDR1 SGHVS, CDR2 FNYEAQ. The trim removed 2 bases at V and 0 bases at J, leaving 10 bases unmatched. The CDR3 contains 17 residues. DNA for the CDR3: TGTGCCAGCAGCTTAAGGTCCGCGGGAGCTAACTCCTACGAGCAGTACTTC. Encoded protein: CASSLRSAGANSYEQYF.

The V gene is TRBV12-3 or TRBV12-4, the J gene TRBJ1-1; the D gene is possibly TRBD1 (6 bases). The CDR3 covers 13 residues. Trimming removed 6 bases from V and 10 bases from J, with 18 bases in between. Here the CDR3 DNA reads TGTGCCAGCAGCAGAGGGAAGGGGGGCGGAGCTTTCTTT. Its translation is CASSRGKGGGAFF.

In its sample, this clone was seen a few times. The chain has TRBV15 and TRBJ1-3; D uncertain. The CDR3 extends over 11 amino acids. Between the trimmed V and J ends, which lost 8 bases and 9 bases, there was a span of 11 bases. The V gene's germline CDR1 is LNHNV and CDR2 YYDKDF (reference sequence). The CDR3 sequence: CATGSLGTIYF. The CDR3 DNA reads TGTGCCACCGGATCTTTGGGCACCATATATTTT.